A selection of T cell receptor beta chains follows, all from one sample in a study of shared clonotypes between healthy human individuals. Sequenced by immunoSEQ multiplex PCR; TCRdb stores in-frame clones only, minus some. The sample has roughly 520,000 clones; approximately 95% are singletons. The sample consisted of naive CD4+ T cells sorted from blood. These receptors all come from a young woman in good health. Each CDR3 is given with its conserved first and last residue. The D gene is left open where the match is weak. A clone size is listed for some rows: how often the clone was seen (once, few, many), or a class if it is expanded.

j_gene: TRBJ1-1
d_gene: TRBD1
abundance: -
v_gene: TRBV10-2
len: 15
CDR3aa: CASIAGTEANTEAFF
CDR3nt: TGCGCCAGCATTGCGGGGACAGAGGCGAACACTGAAGCTTTCTTT

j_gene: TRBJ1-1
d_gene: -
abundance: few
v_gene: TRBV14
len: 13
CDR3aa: CASSPQGNTEAFF
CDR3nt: TGTGCCAGCAGCCCACAGGGAAACACTGAAGCTTTCTTT

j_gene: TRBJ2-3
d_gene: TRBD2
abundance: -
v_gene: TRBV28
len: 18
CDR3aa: CASKTPTSGRARTDTQYF
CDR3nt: TGTGCCAGCAAAACCCCAACTAGCGGGAGGGCCCGAACAGATACGCAGTATTTT

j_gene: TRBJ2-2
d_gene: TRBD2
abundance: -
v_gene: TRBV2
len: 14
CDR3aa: CASSQRENTGELFF
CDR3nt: TGTGCCAGCTCCCAGCGGGAGAACACCGGGGAGCTGTTTTTT

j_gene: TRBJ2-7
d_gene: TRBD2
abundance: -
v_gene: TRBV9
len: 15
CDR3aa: CASSAGTSATYEQYF
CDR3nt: TGTGCCAGCAGCGCCGGGACTAGCGCGACCTACGAGCAGTACTTC

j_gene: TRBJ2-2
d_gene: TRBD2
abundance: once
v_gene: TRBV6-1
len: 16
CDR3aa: CASSGLVLAGSGELFF
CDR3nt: TGTGCCAGCAGTGGTCTGGTCCTAGCGGGATCCGGGGAGCTGTTTTTT

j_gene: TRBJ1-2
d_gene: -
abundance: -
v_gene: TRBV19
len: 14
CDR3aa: CASSRFWTNYGYTF
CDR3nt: TGTGCCAGTAGTAGATTCTGGACTAACTATGGCTACACCTTC

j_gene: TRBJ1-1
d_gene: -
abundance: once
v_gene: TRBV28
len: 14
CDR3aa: CASTPGHENTEAFF
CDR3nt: TGTGCCAGCACCCCGGGACACGAGAACACTGAAGCTTTCTTT

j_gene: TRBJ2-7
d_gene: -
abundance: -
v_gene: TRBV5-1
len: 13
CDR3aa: CASSLDLGLEQYF
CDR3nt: TGCGCCAGCAGCTTGGATCTGGGTCTCGAGCAGTACTTC

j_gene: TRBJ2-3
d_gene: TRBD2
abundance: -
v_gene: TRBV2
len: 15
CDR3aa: CASSVIAGGADTQYF
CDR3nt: TGTGCCAGCAGTGTTATAGCGGGAGGCGCAGATACGCAGTATTTT

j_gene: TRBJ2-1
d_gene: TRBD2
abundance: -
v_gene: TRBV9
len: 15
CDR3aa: CASSVLGGRDNEQFF
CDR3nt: TGTGCCAGCAGCGTTCTTGGCGGGAGGGACAATGAGCAGTTCTTC

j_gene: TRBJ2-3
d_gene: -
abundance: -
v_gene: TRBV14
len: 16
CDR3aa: CASSHSYTTGTDTQYF
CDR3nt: TGTGCCAGCAGCCATAGCTACACCACGGGCACAGATACGCAGTATTTT